The rows below give T cell receptor beta chains drawn from one sample of a study of T cells in Graves' hyperthyroidism and ophthalmopathy. TCRdb analysed the multiplex PCR reads with MiXCR anew, one entry per CDR3 protein. The data hold 250,000 to 350,000 distinct CDR3 sequences, with roughly 17% observed a single time. The sample comprised blood. These receptors originate from a man younger than 45 with Graves' hyperthyroidism. CDR3s include the opening cysteine and the closing phenylalanine or tryptophan. The D gene is left open where the match is weak. The listing skips clone size in some rows; elsewhere it reads once, few, many or a size class.

V	size	D	J	CDR3	DNA
TRBV10-1	many	.	TRBJ2-2	CASSESYEGGGTGELFF	TGCGCCAGCAGTGAGTCGTATGAAGGGGGAGGCACCGGGGAGCTGTTTTTT
TRBV11-1	.	.	TRBJ2-3	CASSYTGTDTQYF	TGTGCCAGCAGCTATACCGGGACAGATACGCAGTATTTT
TRBV6-6	few	.	TRBJ2-5	CASSYSVGKTQYF	TGTGCCAGCAGTTACTCGGTAGGAAAGACCCAGTACTTC
TRBV6-1	many	.	TRBJ1-2	CASSLAVSANYGYTF	TGTGCCAGCAGCCTGGCTGTGTCAGCTAACTATGGCTACACCTTC
TRBV27	.	.	TRBJ2-3	CASKPGRVSTDTQYF	TGTGCCAGCAAACCCGGGCGGGTTAGCACAGATACGCAGTATTTT
TRBV20-1	.	TRBD1	TRBJ2-7	CSAPSGTGIAYEQYF	TGCAGTGCCCCCTCCGGGACAGGGATTGCCTACGAGCAGTACTTC
TRBV4-2	few	.	TRBJ2-7	CASSQEINYEQYF	TGTGCCAGCAGCCAAGAGATCAATTACGAGCAGTACTTC
TRBV12-3/TRBV12-4	many	.	TRBJ1-1	CASSLTGYTEAFF	TGTGCCAGCAGTTTAACAGGTTACACTGAAGCTTTCTTT
TRBV5-1	.	.	TRBJ2-7	CASSLQGELGEQYF	TGCGCCAGCAGCTTGCAAGGGGAACTTGGCGAGCAGTACTTC
TRBV7-9	.	TRBD1	TRBJ2-1	CASSGPGQSNEQFF	TGTGCCAGCAGTGGGCCGGGACAGTCCAATGAGCAGTTCTTC
TRBV25-1	few	TRBD1	TRBJ1-6	CASSEWGQGADNSPLHF	TGTGCCAGCAGTGAATGGGGCCAGGGGGCTGATAATTCACCCCTCCACTTT
TRBV20-1	many	.	TRBJ2-7	CSAAGEEQYF	TGCAGTGCTGCAGGGGAAGAGCAGTACTTC
TRBV9	.	TRBD2	TRBJ2-5	CASSVGPAGALETQYF	TGTGCCAGCAGCGTAGGGCCAGCGGGAGCTTTAGAGACCCAGTACTTC
TRBV5-1	.	TRBD1	TRBJ2-1	CASSYLPGQGAGGSTGEQFF	TGCGCCAGCAGCTACTTGCCGGGACAGGGGGCGGGCGGGTCAACCGGTGAGCAGTTCTTC
TRBV20-1	many	TRBD1	TRBJ2-7	CSAVGTGAHEQYF	TGCAGTGCTGTCGGGACAGGGGCCCACGAGCAGTACTTC
TRBV7-9	few	.	TRBJ2-7	CASSLGLPGYTYEQYF	TGTGCCAGCAGCTTGGGGCTCCCCGGTTACACCTACGAGCAGTACTTC
TRBV28	.	.	TRBJ2-7	CASSLQGGAYEQYF	TGTGCCAGCAGCCTACAGGGAGGAGCCTACGAGCAGTACTTC
TRBV3-1	many	.	TRBJ2-7	CASTTAQGHEQYF	TGTGCCAGCACCACGGCCCAGGGGCACGAGCAGTACTTC
TRBV30	many	TRBD2	TRBJ2-7	CAWSGREGVRKEQYF	TGTGCCTGGAGTGGTCGGGAGGGGGTTAGGAAGGAGCAGTACTTC
TRBV4-1	few	.	TRBJ1-6	CASSQDPTSSPLHF	TGCGCCAGCAGCCAAGATCCTACGAGTTCACCCCTCCACTTT
TRBV19	.	.	TRBJ1-2	CASTRGGRHGYTF	TGTGCCAGTACCCGTGGGGGTAGACATGGCTACACCTTC
TRBV5-5	few	TRBD1	TRBJ1-2	CASSPRPDREEGYTF	TGTGCCAGCAGCCCTCGTCCCGACAGGGAAGAAGGCTACACCTTC
TRBV6-2/TRBV6-3	.	TRBD2	TRBJ2-3	CASSDRTSGGGADTQYF	TGTGCCAGCAGCGATCGGACTAGCGGGGGGGGGGCAGATACGCAGTATTTT
TRBV20-1	.	.	TRBJ2-7	CSARGSGSYEQYF	TGCAGTGCTAGAGGATCCGGATCCTACGAGCAGTACTTC
TRBV11-3	many	.	TRBJ2-1	CASSYLWGNEQFF	TGTGCCAGCAGTTACCTCTGGGGAAATGAGCAGTTCTTC
TRBV30	many	.	TRBJ2-2	CAWMSDSTGELFF	TGTGCCTGGATGTCAGATAGCACCGGGGAGCTGTTTTTT
TRBV7-9	.	.	TRBJ1-2	CASSTPGEASLGYTF	TGTGCCAGCAGCACCCCCGGGGAGGCGTCTCTGGGCTACACCTTC
TRBV7-9	many	TRBD2	TRBJ2-4	CASSLVTAAGGFVANIQYF	TGTGCCAGCAGCTTAGTGACCGCGGCGGGGGGCTTTGTGGCAAACATTCAGTACTTC
TRBV18	.	.	TRBJ2-5	CASSEDGGQTQYF	TGTGCCAGCTCAGAGGACGGAGGACAGACCCAGTACTTC
TRBV10-2	many	.	TRBJ2-5	CASSGEQETQYF	TGCGCCAGCAGTGGCGAACAAGAGACCCAGTACTTC
TRBV9	many	.	TRBJ1-1	CASSPQPQGLNTEAFF	TGTGCCAGCAGCCCCCAGCCCCAGGGGTTGAACACTGAAGCTTTCTTT
TRBV6-1	few	.	TRBJ1-2	CASSDPPGRRAWAHYGYTF	TGTGCCAGCAGCGACCCCCCGGGGAGAAGGGCTTGGGCTCACTATGGCTACACCTTC
TRBV2	many	TRBD2	TRBJ2-5	CASSGEGRETQYF	TGTGCCAGCAGTGGGGAGGGGCGGGAGACCCAGTACTTC
TRBV19	.	.	TRBJ1-2	CASSPRGPPDGYTF	TGTGCCAGTAGTCCCAGGGGCCCCCCGGATGGCTACACCTTC
TRBV4-2	many	TRBD1	TRBJ1-1	CASSQGASGGTEAFF	TGTGCCAGCAGCCAAGGGGCCTCAGGGGGTACTGAAGCTTTCTTT
TRBV2	few	.	TRBJ1-4	CASRRTREEKLFF	TGTGCCAGCAGGAGAACACGGGAGGAAAAACTGTTTTTT
TRBV19	few	TRBD1	TRBJ1-1	CASRIRGHWNTEAFF	TGTGCCAGTAGGATAAGGGGGCATTGGAACACTGAAGCTTTCTTT
TRBV12-3/TRBV12-4	many	TRBD1	TRBJ2-7	CASSSFLTGGGYEQYF	TGTGCCAGCAGTTCATTCCTGACAGGGGGAGGGTACGAGCAGTACTTC